The 11 T cell receptor beta chains reported below all come from one sample, sequenced in a study of shared clonotypes between healthy human individuals. Data came from immunoSEQ multiplex PCR; TCRdb stores just in-frame clones and leaves some out. Altogether millions of clones are present, less than 95% being singletons, with the ten largest covering about 1.1%. Selected positively for CCR7 and CD45RO-negative, naive CD8 cells excluded terminally differentiated effector memory CD45RA+ cells. The sample consisted of naive CD8+ T cells sorted from blood. These receptors came from a man aged 18-30 years in good health.

This clone was picked up one time. The chain couples TRBV11-3 to TRBJ2-7; TRBD2 is a possible D gene (5 bases). CDR3 length equals 12 residues. Looked up from germline, CDR1 is SGHNT and CDR2 is YENEEA. The V end lost 6 bases, the J end lost 1 base, and 7 bases lay between the germline ends. The CDR3 nucleotides read TGTGCCAGCAGATCGGGATCCTACGAGCAGTACTTC. Protein: CASRSGSYEQYF.

The CDR3 sequence: CASSLFREEETQYF. CDR3 nucleotide sequence: TGCGCCAGCAGCTTGTTCAGGGAGGAAGAGACCCAGTACTTC. The chain is built from TRBV5-1 and TRBJ2-5; D might be TRBD2 (6 bases). Per germline, CDR1 SGHRS and CDR2 YFSETQ. Trimming shortened V by 1 base and J by 3 bases, and 10 bases separated the two germline ends. This CDR3 has 14 amino acids.

This chain links TRBV28 with TRBJ2-7, with 11 bases aligning to TRBD1. Trimming removed 8 bases from V and 3 bases from J; junction bases left unmatched: 6. CDR3 length: 14 residues. In germline, CDR1 is MDHEN, CDR2 SYDVKM. For the CDR3, the DNA is TGTGCCAGCGCCGGGACAGGGGGGATCTACGAGCAGTACTTC. Protein: CASAGTGGIYEQYF.

V is TRBV10-1 and J is TRBJ2-7; D may be TRBD1 (5 bases). This CDR3 spans 15 amino acids. Germline CDR1 reads WNHNN; CDR2 reads SYGVQD (reference sequence). V lost 0 bases and J lost 2, with 11 bases in between. The CDR3 coding sequence is TGCGCCAGCAGTGAGTCGGCAGGGAAGCCCTACGAGCAGTACTTC. Translating gives CASSESAGKPYEQYF.

The CDR3 sequence is CAIRDRGYSGNTIYF. CDR3 sequence (DNA): TGTGCCATCAGGGACAGGGGATACTCTGGAAACACCATATATTTT. V is TRBV10-3 and J is TRBJ1-3; 9 nucleotides line up with TRBD1. Germline-derived CDR1 and CDR2 are ENHRY and SYGVKD. The V and J ends lost 6 bases and 0 bases, in that order; junction bases with no gene match: 3. This CDR3 spans 15 amino acids.

With respect to this clone: The same CDR3 is also encoded by other DNA sequences in this sample. J is TRBJ2-7 and V is TRBV5-8; D gene unclear. Trimming stripped 2 bases from V and 4 bases from J, with 7 bases between. CDR3 length equals 12 residues. Germline V CDR1 and CDR2: SGHTS, YDEGEE. This CDR3 reads CASSFGGYEQYF. CDR3 DNA: TGTGCCAGCAGCTTCGGCGGATACGAGCAGTACTTC. The variable domain in full, completed from reference TRBV5-8 and TRBJ2-7, reads EAGVTQSPTHLIKTRGQQATLRCSPISGHTSVYWYQQALGLGLQFLLWYDEGEERNRGNFPPRFSGRQFPNYSSELNVNALELEDSALYLCASSFGGYEQYFGPGTRLTVT.

This chain uses TRBV9 with TRBJ2-1; 12 nucleotides agree with TRBD2. This CDR3 is 16 amino acids long. Germline V gene sequence: CDR1 SGDLS, CDR2 YYNGEE. Losses at the gene ends were 2 bases for V and 8 bases for J; bases not matched to a gene: 8. The CDR3 loop reads CASSVFETSGGYEQFF. The CDR3 DNA follows: TGTGCCAGCAGCGTTTTTGAGACTAGCGGGGGATATGAGCAGTTCTTC.

V usage is TRBV5-6 and J usage is TRBJ2-7, with 11 bases identical to TRBD2. The CDR3 covers 16 residues. Trimming at V came to 3 bases and at J to 6 bases, leaving 11 bases not matched to a gene. Per the germline V gene, CDR1 is SGHDT and CDR2 is YYEEEE. The chain's CDR3 is CASSWVTSGVLSEQYF. The CDR3 coding sequence is TGTGCCAGCAGCTGGGTGACTAGCGGGGTTTTATCCGAGCAGTACTTC.

This clone was seen a single time. The chain has TRBV5-5 and TRBJ2-7; D not certain. Per the germline V gene, CDR1 is SGHKS and CDR2 is YYEKEE (reference sequence). This CDR3 has 12 amino acids. V was cut by 0 bases and J by 6 bases, with 7 bases left in between. CDR3: CASSLDDPEQYF. The CDR3 DNA reads as TGTGCCAGCAGCTTGGACGATCCCGAGCAGTACTTC.

V is TRBV28 and J is TRBJ1-5, with D perhaps matching TRBD1 (5 bases). V gave up 2 bases and J gave up 7 bases, with 12 bases separating them. The CDR3 totals 14 residues. Germline CDR1 and CDR2: MDHEN and SYDVKM. The CDR3 sequence is CASSLGAGIQPQHF. CDR3 coding DNA: TGTGCCAGCAGTTTAGGGGCAGGGATACAGCCCCAGCATTTT.

This clone has only a few counts. V is TRBV7-9 and J is TRBJ2-1, with D unclear. The V end lost 0 bases, the J end lost 10 bases, and 19 bases lay between the germline ends. Germline V CDR1 and CDR2: SEHNR, FQNEAQ (reference sequence). The CDR3 consists of 16 residues. DNA for the CDR3: TGTGCCAGCAGCTTAGCGCACGACTGGGGTTTCTGGGAGCAGTTCTTC. It translates to CASSLAHDWGFWEQFF.